This passage covers 14 T cell receptor beta chains from one sample sequenced in a study of blood T cell repertoires in COVID-19. Profiling relied on immunoSEQ multiplex PCR, and the TCRdb table lists in-frame clones only, not all of them. The table lists roughly 500,000 clones, roughly nine tenths of them singletons. Sequencing was performed on PBMCs or T cells enriched from blood (not recorded which). All receptors come from a woman aged 60-75 years who had recovered from COVID-19.

This clone was seen a single time. Here the CDR3 DNA reads TGTGCCAGCAGCCCCCGGACAGGGTTGACAGATGGCTACACCTTC. It codes for CASSPRTGLTDGYTF. The chain carries TRBV9 and TRBJ1-2; TRBD1 matches at 8 bases. The germline CDR1 and CDR2 sequences are SGDLS and YYNGEE. V was clipped by 4 bases and J by 6 bases; unmatched bases: 11. The CDR3 sequence is 15 residues long.

This sequence joins TRBV5-5 and TRBJ2-7; D gene ambiguous. Germline CDR1 reads SGHKS; CDR2 reads YYEKEE (reference sequence). Trimming took off 0 bases at V and 3 bases at J, with 10 bases between the two ends. This CDR3 is 14 amino acids long. This CDR3 reads CASSLGDSFYEQYF. CDR3 nucleotides: TGTGCCAGCAGCTTGGGTGACTCTTTCTACGAGCAGTACTTC.

The chain couples TRBV15 to TRBJ1-1; D might be TRBD1 (6 bases). Germline V CDR1 and CDR2: LNHNV, YYDKDF (reference sequence). The CDR3 is 16 amino acids. Trimming left V 3 bases short and J 5 bases short, with 19 bases between. The CDR3 reads CATSSADRFGVTEAFF. DNA for the CDR3: TGTGCCACCAGCAGCGCAGACAGGTTCGGAGTGACTGAAGCTTTCTTT.

The V call is TRBV10-3, the J call TRBJ2-3, with 9 bases matching TRBD1. V was pared by 7 bases and J by 5 bases, with 7 bases of the junction left unmatched. Per germline, CDR1 ENHRY and CDR2 SYGVKD. CDR3 size: 14 residues. CDR3 in amino acids: CAITRTGVGDTQYF. The CDR3 DNA follows: TGTGCCATCACCAGGACAGGGGTGGGAGATACGCAGTATTTT.

CDR3 region: CASSQGTGQGQPQHF. The CDR3 region has the DNA TGTGCCAGCAGCCAAGGGACAGGGCAGGGCCAGCCCCAGCATTTT. The genes are TRBV3-1 (or the pseudogene TRBV3-2) and TRBJ1-5, with 8 bases aligning to TRBD1. Germline-derived CDR1 and CDR2 are LGHDT and YNNKEL (reference sequence). V dropped 1 base and J dropped 7; count of bases not matched to a gene: 6. This CDR3 has 15 amino acids.

V usage is TRBV5-1 and J usage is TRBJ2-3; 7 nucleotides agree with TRBD1. This CDR3 has 14 residues. The J segment lost 6 bases and the V segment lost 4 bases, leaving 8 bases of the junction unmatched. Germline assignment: CDR1 SGHRS and CDR2 YFSETQ. CDR3 sequence (DNA): TGCGCCAGCAGCCGGGACAGACCATTGGATACGCAGTATTTT. Translated: CASSRDRPLDTQYF.

This clone was seen once. The chain uses TRBV27 and TRBJ2-7; the D gene is possibly TRBD2 (6 bases). The V end was cut by 6 bases, the J end by 2 bases, with 14 bases between. The CDR3 runs to 14 residues. CDR1 MNHEY and CDR2 SMNVEV come from the germline V gene (reference sequence). CDR3: CASSRDAGTYEQYV. In nucleotides, the CDR3 is TGTGCCAGCAGCCGGGACGCGGGAACCTACGAGCAGTACGTC.

Comment on this clone: In the same sample, other DNA sequences code for this CDR3. This sequence joins TRBV2 and TRBJ2-1, with a weak D call TRBD1 (7 bases). V lost 2 bases and J 1 base, leaving 9 bases between the germline ends. From germline, CDR1 is SNHLY and CDR2 FYNNEI. This CDR3 is 15 amino acids long. CDR3 coding DNA: TGTGCCAGCAGTGAATCAGGGGGGTCCTACAATGAGCAGTTCTTC. It is translated as CASSESGGSYNEQFF. The variable domain in full, completed from reference TRBV2 and TRBJ2-1, reads EPEVTQTPSHQVTQMGQEVILRCVPISNHLYFYWYRQILGQKVEFLVSFYNNEISEKSEIFDDQFSVERPDGSNFTLKIRSTKLEDSAMYFCASSESGGSYNEQFFGPGTRLTVL.

V and J are TRBV18 and TRBJ2-1; the D is unclear. Germline V lookup: CDR1 KGHSH, CDR2 LQKENI. The CDR3 has 15 residues. Trimming removed 0 bases at V and 4 bases at J, with 10 bases between. CDR3 DNA sequence: TGTGCCAGCTCACCACCCGGTGTACCTTACAATGAGCAGTTCTTC. Translation: CASSPPGVPYNEQFF.

The chain has TRBV13 and TRBJ1-2; TRBD1 agrees at 11 bases. Germline loops: CDR1 PRHDT, CDR2 FYEKMQ (reference sequence). The V and J ends lost 5 bases and 2 bases, in that order; junction bases with no gene match: 7. CDR3 length equals 16 residues. CDR3 region: CASSRTGGFINYGYTF. In DNA form, the CDR3 reads TGTGCCAGCAGCCGGACAGGGGGCTTTATAAACTATGGCTACACCTTC.

The chain employs TRBV10-3 and TRBJ2-7; 14 bases agree with TRBD2. This CDR3 has 18 amino acids. The trim removed 2 bases at V and 4 bases at J, leaving 10 bases unmatched. CDR1 is ENHRY and CDR2 is SYGVKD in the germline V gene. CDR3 sequence reads: CAISEGSGLAGAGYEQYF. In DNA form, the CDR3 reads TGTGCCATCAGTGAGGGGTCGGGACTAGCGGGGGCCGGATACGAGCAGTACTTC.

V is TRBV27 and J is TRBJ2-2; 8 nucleotides agree with TRBD1. The CDR3 runs to 15 residues. Trimming removed 5 bases from V and 4 bases from J; junction bases left unmatched: 6. Germline CDR1 is MNHEY and CDR2 is SMNVEV (reference sequence). CDR3 bases: TGTGCCAGCAGTACCGGGACAGGATTCACCGGGGAGCTGTTTTTT. This translates into CASSTGTGFTGELFF.

V is TRBV6-5 and J is TRBJ1-3, with 12 bases fitting TRBD1. V shed 6 bases, J shed 8 bases, and the junction held 2 bases outside the gene matches. Germline V gene sequence: CDR1 MNHEY, CDR2 SVGAGI. This CDR3 is built from 13 residues. CDR3 sequence (DNA): TGTGCCAGCAGGGGACAGGGGGCAGACACCATATATTTT. The encoded protein is CASRGQGADTIYF.

The genes are TRBV5-4 and TRBJ2-7; TRBD2 agrees at 14 bases. CDR1 is SGHNT, CDR2 YYREEE, per germline (reference sequence). This CDR3 has 14 residues. V shed 4 bases and J 10 bases; nucleotides not matched to a gene: 7. CDR3 nucleotides: TGTGCCAGCAGCGGGACCGGGACTAGCGGGAGACAGTACTTC. It is translated as CASSGTGTSGRQYF. Combining the CDR3 with reference TRBV5-4 and TRBJ2-7 gives the whole variable domain ETGVTQSPTHLIKTRGQQVTLRCSSQSGHNTVSWYQQALGQGPQFIFQYYREEENGRGNFPPRFSGLQFPNYSSELNVNALELDDSALYLCASSGTGTSGRQYFGPGTRLTVT.